Here is one T cell receptor beta chain with its context. Antigen: not known. Measured with immunoSEQ multiplex PCR; TCRdb has only the in-frame clones, and not every one. This table has hundreds of thousands of clones, roughly 87% appearing once. The CDR3 sequence is 13 residues long. The germline V gene has CDR1 MNHEY and CDR2 SVGAGI. V lost 4 bases, J lost 6 bases, and 13 bases lay in between. The sample is drawn from a study of cytomegalovirus exposure and HLA in healthy donors. The study's findings and limits: According to the study, 180 or so TCR beta chains were cytomegalovirus-associated. TCR clusters originating in the first cohort tended to co-occur in the roughly 120 validation repertoires, according to a later analysis. The study found most TCR sequences rare, yet found some public TCRs in many donors.

Sequencing was done on a sample of PBMCs. The receptor comes from a man between 18 and 35 years old in good health and CMV-seropositive. The V and J genes are TRBV6-5 and TRBJ2-7, with D possibly being TRBD1 (5 bases). The CDR3: CASSSPGIGEQYF. CDR3 DNA: TGTGCCAGCAGTTCCCCAGGGATCGGCGAGCAGTACTTC.